The rows below give T cell receptor beta chains drawn from one sample of a study of beta chain features in type 1 diabetes. Profiled with immunoSEQ multiplex PCR; TCRdb holds only in-frame clones, not every one. Among 600,000 to 700,000 clones, around an eighth were seen once, and the ten largest hold 0.022%. The sequenced sample consisted of naive CD4+ T cells from blood. Every receptor here comes from a man between 18 and 29 years old with type 1 diabetes. Each CDR3 is given with its conserved first and last residue. A D gene is named only where the DNA matches it firmly. A clone size is listed for some rows: how often the clone was seen (once, few, many), or a class if it is expanded.

v_gene,d_gene,j_gene,abundance,CDR3nt,CDR3aa
TRBV5-1,NA,TRBJ2-2,NA,TGCGCCAGCAGCTTGGCCGGGCAGGGGAACACCGGGGAGCTGTTTTTT,CASSLAGQGNTGELFF
TRBV6-5,NA,TRBJ2-7,few,TGTGCCAGCAGGACAGGAGGGAGAGGAGAGCAGTACTTC,CASRTGGRGEQYF
TRBV19,NA,TRBJ1-4,few,TGTGCCAGTAGTATTACGGCCATGGAGGAAAAACTGTTTTTT,CASSITAMEEKLFF
TRBV30,TRBD1,TRBJ2-2,few,TGTGCCTGGAGCCCGGGACAGGGAGTAGGCGCCGGGGAGCTGTTTTTT,CAWSPGQGVGAGELFF
TRBV4-1,NA,TRBJ1-2,few,TGCGCCAGCAGCCAAGGGAGGGGAACTTCTCCGGGAGGCTACACCTTC,CASSQGRGTSPGGYTF
TRBV28,TRBD1,TRBJ2-7,few,TGTGCCAGCAGTCGTGACAGGGCAGACTTC,CASSRDRADF
TRBV29-1,NA,TRBJ1-1,few,TGCAGCGTGGGGGGACATACGGGAGCTTTCTTT,CSVGGHTGAFF
TRBV6-6,NA,TRBJ2-1,NA,TGTGCCAGCAGTTCTCAAACCTACAATGAGCAGTTCTTC,CASSSQTYNEQFF
TRBV28,TRBD1,TRBJ2-7,NA,TGTGCCAGCAGTTCCTTCCGGGACAGGACCTACGAGCAGTACTTC,CASSSFRDRTYEQYF
TRBV2,TRBD1,TRBJ2-2,few,TGTGCCAGTAACGGACAGGGAATCCCCGGGGAGCTGTTTTTT,CASNGQGIPGELFF